The 14 T cell receptor beta chains presented below share a single source sample, sequenced in a study of pediatric ulcerative colitis. TCRdb's copy holds only in-frame clones and misses some; the assay was immunoSEQ multiplex PCR. The table includes 45,000 to 75,000 clones, approximately 87% detected once. Sequencing was performed on blood. These TCRs come from a boy between 10 and 17 years old who was a control in a study of pediatric ulcerative colitis.

The genes are TRBV9 and TRBJ2-5, with no clear D. This CDR3 is built from 11 residues. Per germline, CDR1 SGDLS and CDR2 YYNGEE. V gave up 7 bases and J gave up 4 bases, with 8 bases separating them. The CDR3, as DNA: TGTGCCAGCGGCGCCGGAGAGACCCAGTACTTC. This gives the protein CASGAGETQYF.

The chain uses TRBV19 and TRBJ1-2; D not resolved. Trimming cost V 7 bases and J 4 bases, with 19 bases left between them. The CDR3 length is 15 residues. Per the germline V gene, CDR1 is LNHDA and CDR2 is SQIVND (reference sequence). CDR3 nucleotides: TGTGCCAGTACCCGAGACCAATCGAATCTCTATGGCTACACCTTC. Translation gives CASTRDQSNLYGYTF.

This clone was detected only once. This rearrangement joins TRBV15 to TRBJ2-1, with a possible D match to TRBD2 (5 bases). Germline values: CDR1 LNHNV, CDR2 YYDKDF (reference sequence). V was trimmed by 9 bases and J by 2 bases, leaving 11 bases between them. The CDR3 is made up of 13 amino acids. The CDR3 DNA sequence: TGTGCCACTAAACGGGATGCCTACAATGAGCAGTTCTTC. It is translated as CATKRDAYNEQFF.

The rearrangement uses TRBV29-1 and TRBJ2-2, with unresolved D. In germline, CDR1 is SQVTM, CDR2 ANQGSEA. With 6 bases removed from V and 4 bases from J, the gap between germline ends came to 9 bases. The CDR3 covers 12 residues. CDR3 nucleotides: TGCAGCGTCCCAGTGGGCACCGGGGAGCTGTTTTTT. It encodes CSVPVGTGELFF.

The DNA for the CDR3 is TGTGCCAGCACCTCTTGGCGTGTAGTCTCCTACGAGCAGTACTTC. Amino acid sequence: CASTSWRVVSYEQYF. The genes are TRBV5-6 and TRBJ2-7; D unresolved. The V end was cut by 6 bases, the J end by 0 bases, with 16 bases between. CDR3 length equals 15 residues. The germline gives CDR1 SGHDT, CDR2 YYEEEE. The variable domain in full, with the rest retrieved from reference TRBV5-6 and TRBJ2-7, is DAGVTQSPTHLIKTRGQQVTLRCSPKSGHDTVSWYQQALGQGPQFIFQYYEEEERQRGNFPDRFSGHQFPNYSSELNVNALLLGDSALYLCASTSWRVVSYEQYFGPGTRLTVT.

Note on this clone: Other nucleotide sequences in the sample specify the same CDR3. The chain is built from TRBV30 and TRBJ1-6, with D perhaps matching TRBD1 (5 bases). There are 15 residues in the CDR3. Germline assignment: CDR1 GTSNPN and CDR2 SVGIG (reference sequence). V was cut by 0 bases and J by 7 bases, with 13 bases left in between. The CDR3 sequence: CAWSVFGTLNSPLHF. CDR3 DNA sequence: TGTGCCTGGAGTGTTTTCGGGACCCTCAATTCACCCCTCCACTTT.

This sequence joins TRBV28 and TRBJ2-7; tentatively, D is TRBD1 or TRBD2 (5 bases each). V shed 5 bases and J shed 0 bases, with 14 bases lying between them. CDR1 and CDR2 (germline): MDHEN, SYDVKM. CDR3 length: 15 residues. The CDR3 region has the DNA TGTGCCAGCAGTACCGGGACCCTTGCCTCCTACGAGCAGTACTTC. Its protein is CASSTGTLASYEQYF. Looking up the rest from reference TRBV28 and TRBJ2-7 gives the full variable domain: DVKVTQSSRYLVKRTGEKVFLECVQDMDHENMFWYRQDPGLGLRLIYFSYDVKMKEKGDIPEGYSVSREKKERFSLILESASTNQTSMYLCASSTGTLASYEQYFGPGTRLTVT.

This chain links TRBV19 with TRBJ2-7; 10 nucleotides agree with TRBD1. From germline, CDR1 is LNHDA and CDR2 SQIVND (reference sequence). The CDR3 consists of 14 residues. The trim removed 5 bases at V and 3 bases at J, leaving 4 bases unmatched. The CDR3 DNA reads as TGTGCCAGTAGTTTTGGGACAGGGGACTACGAGCAGTACTTC. The encoded protein is CASSFGTGDYEQYF.

Only a few counts were recorded for this clone. The chain has TRBV30 and TRBJ1-5; D is uncertain. CDR3 size: 13 residues. Looked up from germline, CDR1 is GTSNPN and CDR2 is SVGIG (reference sequence). The ends were cut back, 1 base at V and 5 bases at J, with 9 bases in the middle. The CDR3 sequence: CAWSALSHQPQHF. The CDR3 DNA reads as TGTGCCTGGAGTGCGCTCAGCCATCAGCCCCAGCATTTT.

The gene calls are TRBV5-4 and TRBJ2-5; D is undetermined. Germline lookup yields CDR1 SGHNT and CDR2 YYREEE (reference sequence). The length of the CDR3 is 14 residues. V shed 4 bases and J shed 1 base, with 11 bases lying between them. Here the CDR3 reads CASSPRTAQETQYF. CDR3 DNA: TGTGCCAGCAGCCCCAGGACGGCCCAAGAGACCCAGTACTTC.

V gene TRBV29-1 combines with J gene TRBJ1-2, with TRBD1 as a possible D gene (5 bases). The CDR3 has 13 amino acids. Germline values: CDR1 SQVTM, CDR2 ANQGSEA. Trimming stripped 4 bases from V and 2 bases from J, with 11 bases between. CDR3 residues: CSVGQTRNYGYTF. The CDR3 coding sequence is TGCAGCGTTGGACAGACCAGAAACTATGGCTACACCTTC.

Concerning this clone itself: The germline gene is not matched at one end of the junction; a read error may be the cause. V and J are TRBV28 and TRBJ1-2; D remains ambiguous. Germline values: CDR1 MDHEN, CDR2 SYDVKM. The CDR3 sequence is 13 residues long. The CDR3 DNA is TGTGCCAGCAGTTTTCTTAGTCTATATGGCTGCACCTTC. Amino acid sequence: CASSFLSLYGCTF.

The chain links TRBV4-1 to TRBJ2-7, with D unresolved. Trimming took off 4 bases at V and 6 bases at J, with 10 bases between the two ends. Germline-derived CDR1 and CDR2 are MGHRA and YSYEKL. The CDR3 sequence is 12 residues long. CDR3 nucleotide sequence: TGCGCCAGCAGCCCAAACTTCCGCGAGCAGTACTTC. Its translation: CASSPNFREQYF.

The genes are TRBV10-1 and TRBJ2-1; 10 bases are shared with TRBD2. CDR3 length equals 17 residues. Germline V gene lookup returns CDR1 WNHNN and CDR2 SYGVQD (reference sequence). Trimming cost V 6 bases and J 5 bases; bases outside gene matches: 13. The CDR3 spells CASSANSGTSDHNEQFF. The CDR3 bases are TGCGCCAGCAGCGCGAATTCCGGGACTAGCGATCACAATGAGCAGTTCTTC.